Detailed here is one T cell receptor beta chain. Germline assignment: CDR1 MNHEY and CDR2 SMNVEV (reference sequence). The CDR3 has 16 amino acids. J was trimmed by 3 bases and V by 5 bases; bases with no gene match: 10. This specimen comes from a study of T cells in Graves' hyperthyroidism and ophthalmopathy. The CDR3 regions of TCR beta were amplified from RNA transcripts. The HTBI primer set drove a first-round RT-PCR of the TCR CDR3. From the multiplex PCR reads, TCRdb called clonotypes with MiXCR, one entry per CDR3 protein. The top ten clones hold under 35% of a sample with hundreds of thousands of distinct CDR3 sequences, less than 25% of them seen once.

The origin of this receptor is a man in his thirties or forties with Graves' ophthalmopathy. Sequenced: blood. V is TRBV27 and J is TRBJ2-1; 7 nucleotides agree with TRBD1. CDR3 sequence reads: CASSDTETGLYNEQFF. The CDR3 bases are TGTGCCAGCAGTGATACCGAGACAGGGCTCTACAATGAGCAGTTCTTC.